The 12 T cell receptor beta chains in this list originate from one sample, sequenced in a study of blood T cells in healthy people across ages. Primers used in a second PCR of about 7 to 12 cycles were a sample-barcoded 5' primer and a J-beta primer mix. TCRdb re-called the 5' RACE reads through MiXCR, storing one row per CDR3 protein. The table shows roughly 800,000 distinct CDR3 sequences, with roughly 60% occurring only once. The sample taken for sequencing was blood. These receptors were taken from a man aged 30 to 39 in good health.

The chain carries TRBV3-1 and TRBJ2-3; TRBD1 is a possible D gene (6 bases). The CDR3 has 12 amino acids. V was clipped by 5 bases and J by 7 bases, with 10 bases between them. Germline values: CDR1 LGHDT, CDR2 YNNKEL (reference sequence). The CDR3 loop reads CASSNRANTQYF. CDR3 DNA sequence: TGTGCCAGCAGCAACAGGGCGAATACGCAGTATTTT.

The chain links TRBV24-1 to TRBJ2-1; TRBD1 or TRBD2 may be the D gene (5 bases each). The CDR3 contains 13 residues. The germline V gene has CDR1 KGHDR and CDR2 SFDVKD. The V gene lost 9 bases and the J gene lost 3 bases, with 11 bases spanning the gap. The CDR3 DNA reads TGTGCCACCTCGGGACGCGACTACAATGAGCAGTTCTTC. This translates into CATSGRDYNEQFF.

This clonotype has just one count. The junction does not match germline at one end; this may be a read error. The chain links TRBV6-1 to TRBJ2-5, with D perhaps given as TRBD1 or TRBD2 (5 bases each). The CDR3 runs 14 residues. Looked up from germline, CDR1 is MNHNS and CDR2 is SASEGT. CDR3 region: CAGSEVWGQETQYF. CDR3 sequence (DNA): TGTGCCGGCAGTGAAGTCTGGGGGCAAGAGACCCAGTACTTC.

A few counts support this clonotype. The chain employs TRBV3-1 and TRBJ1-1; no clear D. Trimming removed 2 bases at V and 5 bases at J, with 12 bases between. In germline, CDR1 is LGHDT, CDR2 YNNKEL (reference sequence). This CDR3 comprises 14 residues. The CDR3: CASSQKSPRTEAFF. CDR3 coding DNA: TGTGCCAGCAGCCAAAAAAGCCCCCGAACTGAAGCTTTCTTT.

The chain is built from TRBV29-1 and TRBJ2-2, with TRBD1 matching 8 bases. V dropped 3 bases and J dropped 1; count of bases not matched to a gene: 1. Germline V CDR1 and CDR2: SQVTM, ANQGSEA. CDR3 length equals 14 residues. The CDR3 loop is CSVDGTGNTGELFF. The CDR3 coding sequence is TGCAGCGTTGATGGGACAGGGAACACCGGGGAGCTGTTTTTT.

This chain uses TRBV18 with TRBJ2-3; 8 bases line up with TRBD2. There are 17 residues in the CDR3. Germline V CDR1 and CDR2: KGHSH, LQKENI. With 4 bases clipped from V and 10 bases from J, the junction kept 19 bases outside the gene matches. CDR3 nucleotides: TGTGCCAGCTCACGAACGGGAGGGGATACCAGTGCTATTGCGCAGTATTTT. Translation gives CASSRTGGDTSAIAQYF.

The chain links TRBV29-1 to TRBJ2-1; TRBD1 matches 11 bases. The germline V gene encodes CDR1 SQVTM and CDR2 ANQGSEA. The CDR3 consists of 14 residues. V gave up 6 bases and J gave up 12 bases; unmatched junction bases: 13. This CDR3 reads CSVGDRGSTNVQFF. The CDR3 DNA is TGCAGCGTCGGGGACAGGGGGTCGACAAACGTGCAGTTCTTC.

Concerning this clonotype: One end of the junction does not line up with germline, which may come from a read error. The chain links TRBV12-3 or TRBV12-4 to TRBJ2-5; 7 bases map to TRBD2. This CDR3 comprises 13 residues. The CDR3 loop reads CASSVADRGEQYF. The CDR3 DNA reads as TGTGCCAGCAGTGTAGCGGACCGGGGGGAGCAGTACTTC.

The chain carries TRBV9 and TRBJ2-5; 10 bases map to TRBD1. The CDR3 has 17 residues. Germline CDR1 reads SGDLS; CDR2 reads YYNGEE. The V segment lost 1 base and the J segment 5 bases; nucleotides outside the gene matches: 11. CDR3 coding DNA: TGTGCCAGCAGCGTATATGGGGGACAGGGGCTTCGGGAGACCCAGTACTTC. It codes for CASSVYGGQGLRETQYF.

The chain couples TRBV28 to TRBJ2-1, with D perhaps matching TRBD2 (6 bases). Per the germline V gene, CDR1 is MDHEN and CDR2 is SYDVKM. Trimming took 6 bases from V and 8 from J, leaving 11 bases between them. The CDR3 covers 12 residues. Written as DNA, the CDR3 is TGTGCCAGCAGGAAGGAGGGACATGAGCAGTTCTTC. Its translation: CASRKEGHEQFF.

V is TRBV24-1 and J is TRBJ2-5; weak D call: TRBD1 (5 bases). TRBJ2-7 matches the DNA end more closely, so the J call is doubtful. The CDR3 loop spans 16 amino acids. Germline V gives CDR1 KGHDR, CDR2 SFDVKD. The CDR3 region has the DNA TGTGCCACCAGTGATTCGCAGGGTGGTACTCCGTACGAGCAGTACTTC. This translates into CATSDSQGGTPYEQYF.

This clonotype has only a few counts. The V call is TRBV9, the J call TRBJ1-5; no clear D. The V gene's germline CDR1 is SGDLS and CDR2 YYNGEE. The CDR3 has 13 residues. V was trimmed by 2 bases and J by 1 base, leaving 4 bases between them. CDR3 loop: CASSVESNQPQHF. CDR3 bases: TGTGCCAGCAGCGTTGAGAGCAATCAGCCCCAGCATTTT.